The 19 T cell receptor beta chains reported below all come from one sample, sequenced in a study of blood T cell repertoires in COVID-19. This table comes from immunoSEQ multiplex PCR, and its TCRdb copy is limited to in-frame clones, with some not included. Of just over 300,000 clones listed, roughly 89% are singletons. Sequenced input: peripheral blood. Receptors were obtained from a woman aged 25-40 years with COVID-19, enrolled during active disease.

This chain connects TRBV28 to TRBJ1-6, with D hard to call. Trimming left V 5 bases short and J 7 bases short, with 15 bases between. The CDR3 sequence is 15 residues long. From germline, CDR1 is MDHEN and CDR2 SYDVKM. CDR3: CASSPHGGVNSPLHF. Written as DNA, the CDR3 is TGTGCCAGCAGTCCCCACGGAGGCGTAAATTCACCCCTCCACTTT.

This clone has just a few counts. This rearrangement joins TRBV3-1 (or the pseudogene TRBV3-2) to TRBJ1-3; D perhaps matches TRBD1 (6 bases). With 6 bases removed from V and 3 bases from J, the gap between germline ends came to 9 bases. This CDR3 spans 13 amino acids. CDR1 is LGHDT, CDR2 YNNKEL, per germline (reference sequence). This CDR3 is CASRQGNGNTIYF. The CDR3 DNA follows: TGTGCCAGCAGACAGGGCAATGGAAACACCATATATTTT.

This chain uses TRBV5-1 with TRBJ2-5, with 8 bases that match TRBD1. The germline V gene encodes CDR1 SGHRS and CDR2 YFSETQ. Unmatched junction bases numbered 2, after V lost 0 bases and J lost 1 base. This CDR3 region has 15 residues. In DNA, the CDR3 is TGCGCCAGCAGCTTGGGGGGACAGGTCCAAGAGACCCAGTACTTC. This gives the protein CASSLGGQVQETQYF.

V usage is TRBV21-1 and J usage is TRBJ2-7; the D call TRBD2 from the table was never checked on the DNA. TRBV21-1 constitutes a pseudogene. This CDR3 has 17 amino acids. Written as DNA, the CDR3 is TGTGCCAGCAGCAAAAGGAGCGGCAGCCTGTTTTCCTACGAGCAGTACGTC. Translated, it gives CASSKRSGSLFSYEQYV.

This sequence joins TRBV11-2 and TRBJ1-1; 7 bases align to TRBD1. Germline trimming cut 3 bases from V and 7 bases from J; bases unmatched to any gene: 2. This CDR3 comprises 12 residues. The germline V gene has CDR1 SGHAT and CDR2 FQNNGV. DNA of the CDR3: TGTGCCAGCAGCTTGCGGGACAGTGAAGCTTTCTTT. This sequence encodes CASSLRDSEAFF.

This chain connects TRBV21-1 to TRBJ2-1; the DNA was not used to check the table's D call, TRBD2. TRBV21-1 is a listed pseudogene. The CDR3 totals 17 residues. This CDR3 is CASSNFLATSSYNEQFF. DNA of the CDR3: TGTGCCAGCAGCAATTTTTTAGCGACGAGCTCCTACAATGAGCAGTTCTTC.

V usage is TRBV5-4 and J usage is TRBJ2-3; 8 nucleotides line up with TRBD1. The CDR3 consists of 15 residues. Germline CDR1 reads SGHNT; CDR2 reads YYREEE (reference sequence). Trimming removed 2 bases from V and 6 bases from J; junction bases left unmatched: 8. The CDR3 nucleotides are TGTGCCAGCAGCTTACCAGGGGGCGCGGGGGATACGCAGTATTTT. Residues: CASSLPGGAGDTQYF.

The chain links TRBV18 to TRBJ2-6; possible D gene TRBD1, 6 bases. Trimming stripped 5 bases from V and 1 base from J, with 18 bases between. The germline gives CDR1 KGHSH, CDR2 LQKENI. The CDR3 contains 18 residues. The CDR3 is CASSADRYLNSGANVLTF. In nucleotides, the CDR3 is TGTGCCAGCTCAGCAGACAGGTACCTAAATTCTGGGGCCAACGTCCTGACTTTC.

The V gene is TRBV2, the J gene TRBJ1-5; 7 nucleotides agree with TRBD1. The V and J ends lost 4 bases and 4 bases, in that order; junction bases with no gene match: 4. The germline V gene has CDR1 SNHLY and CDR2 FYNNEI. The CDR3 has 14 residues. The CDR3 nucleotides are TGTGCCAGCAGTGTCGAACAGGGGAATCAGCCCCAGCATTTT. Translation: CASSVEQGNQPQHF.

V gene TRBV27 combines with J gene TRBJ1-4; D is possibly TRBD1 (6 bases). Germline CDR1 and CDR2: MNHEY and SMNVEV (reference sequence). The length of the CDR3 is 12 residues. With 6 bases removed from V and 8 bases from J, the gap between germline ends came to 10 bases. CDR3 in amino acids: CASRGRGEKLFF. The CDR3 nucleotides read TGTGCCAGCAGAGGCAGGGGCGAAAAACTGTTTTTT.

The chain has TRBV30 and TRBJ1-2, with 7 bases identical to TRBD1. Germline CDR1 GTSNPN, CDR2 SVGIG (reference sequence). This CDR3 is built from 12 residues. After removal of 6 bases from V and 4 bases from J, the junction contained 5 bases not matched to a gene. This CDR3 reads CACQGGTYGYTF. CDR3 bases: TGTGCCTGCCAGGGGGGAACCTATGGCTACACCTTC.

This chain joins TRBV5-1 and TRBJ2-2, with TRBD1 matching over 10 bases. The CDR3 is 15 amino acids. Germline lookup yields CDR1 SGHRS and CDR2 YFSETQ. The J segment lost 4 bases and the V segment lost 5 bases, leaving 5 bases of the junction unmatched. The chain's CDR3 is CASSSGTGVTGELFF. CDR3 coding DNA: TGCGCCAGCAGTTCCGGGACAGGGGTCACCGGGGAGCTGTTTTTT.

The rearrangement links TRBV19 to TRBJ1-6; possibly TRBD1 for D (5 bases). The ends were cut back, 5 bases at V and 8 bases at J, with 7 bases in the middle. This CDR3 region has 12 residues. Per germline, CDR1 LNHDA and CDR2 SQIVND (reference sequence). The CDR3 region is CASSVRDSPLHF. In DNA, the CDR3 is TGTGCCAGTAGTGTCAGGGATTCACCCCTCCACTTT.

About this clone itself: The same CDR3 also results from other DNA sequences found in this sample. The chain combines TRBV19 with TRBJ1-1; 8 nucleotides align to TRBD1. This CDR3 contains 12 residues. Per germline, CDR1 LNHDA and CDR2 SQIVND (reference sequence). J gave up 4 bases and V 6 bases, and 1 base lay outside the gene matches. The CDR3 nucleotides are TGTGCCAGTAGACAGGGGGGCACTGAAGCTTTCTTT. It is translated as CASRQGGTEAFF.

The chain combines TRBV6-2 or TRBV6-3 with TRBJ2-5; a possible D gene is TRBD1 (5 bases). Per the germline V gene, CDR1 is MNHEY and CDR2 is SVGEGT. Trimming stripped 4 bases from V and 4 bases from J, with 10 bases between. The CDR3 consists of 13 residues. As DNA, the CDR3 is TGTGCCAGCAGTTCAGGGTCCGGAGAGACCCAGTACTTC. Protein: CASSSGSGETQYF.

The DNA of the CDR3 is TGTGCCAGCTTATCCGGGAGCGGCGGCGTTGAGACCCAGTACTTC. This sequence encodes CASLSGSGGVETQYF. The rearrangement uses TRBV7-3 and TRBJ2-5; a weak D match, TRBD2 (6 bases). The germline CDR1 and CDR2 sequences are SGHTA and FQGTGA. This CDR3 is built from 15 residues. V shed 8 bases and J shed 5 bases, with 21 bases lying between them.

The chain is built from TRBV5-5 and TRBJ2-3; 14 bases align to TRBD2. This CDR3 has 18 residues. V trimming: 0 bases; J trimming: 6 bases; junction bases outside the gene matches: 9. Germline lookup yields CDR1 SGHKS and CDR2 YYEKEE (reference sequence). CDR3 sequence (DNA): TGTGCCAGCAGCTTGGACGTCGGGACTAGCGGGGGTAGGGATACGCAGTATTTT. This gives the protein CASSLDVGTSGGRDTQYF.

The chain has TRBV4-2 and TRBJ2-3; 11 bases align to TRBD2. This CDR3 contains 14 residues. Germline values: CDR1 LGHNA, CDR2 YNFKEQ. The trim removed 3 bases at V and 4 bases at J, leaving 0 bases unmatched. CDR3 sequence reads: CASSHSGGADTQYF. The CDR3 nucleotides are TGTGCCAGCAGCCATAGCGGGGGGGCAGATACGCAGTATTTT.

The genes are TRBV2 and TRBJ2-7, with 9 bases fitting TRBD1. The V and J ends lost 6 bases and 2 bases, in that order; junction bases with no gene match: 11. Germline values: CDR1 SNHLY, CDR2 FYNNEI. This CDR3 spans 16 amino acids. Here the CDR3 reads CASRQPTGGGPYEQYF. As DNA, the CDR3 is TGTGCCAGCAGACAACCAACAGGGGGCGGACCCTACGAGCAGTACTTC.